Sequencing of this TCR beta chain was carried out in a study of shared clonotypes between healthy human individuals. Points from the study as a whole: Among a few donors, about 5% of naive CD4 clonotypes were found in common. Rarefaction analysis demonstrated incomplete sorted-subset sequencing notwithstanding large depth. Relative to their counterparts shared across all four donors, non-shared clonotypes exhibited diminished generation probabilities.

To note about this clone: The antigen is unknown.

Between the trimmed V and J ends, which lost 5 bases and 4 bases, there was a span of 20 bases. The CDR3 spans 16 residues. Germline CDR1 MDHEN, CDR2 SYDVKM. Data came from immunoSEQ multiplex PCR; TCRdb stores just in-frame clones and leaves some out. The profile shows over 2 million clones, roughly 96% of them singletons. The sequence derives from a man between 18 and 35 years old in good health. Source material: naive CD4+ T cells sorted from blood. Subset defined: CD45RA+ positively selected. The rearrangement links TRBV28 to TRBJ2-5, with D perhaps TRBD2 (6 bases). The chain's CDR3 is CASSVLGGPNGETQYF. CDR3 DNA sequence: TGTGCCAGCAGTGTTTTGGGGGGACCGAACGGAGAGACCCAGTACTTC. The full variable domain, completed using reference TRBV28 and TRBJ2-5, is DVKVTQSSRYLVKRTGEKVFLECVQDMDHENMFWYRQDPGLGLRLIYFSYDVKMKEKGDIPEGYSVSREKKERFSLILESASTNQTSMYLCASSVLGGPNGETQYFGPGTRLLVL.